Listed below are T cell receptor beta chains from one sample, sequenced in a study of blood T cell repertoires in COVID-19. Sequenced by immunoSEQ multiplex PCR; TCRdb stores in-frame clones only, minus some. The sample lists roughly 120,000 clones; 80% to 95% were seen once. Sequencing was performed on peripheral blood. The origin of the receptors is a man aged 45-65 years with COVID-19, enrolled during active disease. Each CDR3 is given with its conserved first and last residue. A D gene is named only where the DNA matches it firmly. Clone size is stated in some rows and not others, as once, few, many or a class when expanded.

>TRBJ2-3|TRBD2|-|TRBV6-5
CASSLSGRGTDTQYF
TGTGCCAGCAGTCTTAGCGGGAGGGGCACAGATACGCAGTATTTT
>TRBJ2-2|-|-|TRBV13
CASSPRSGLPNTGELFF
TGTGCCAGCAGCCCACGGTCGGGACTCCCGAACACCGGGGAGCTGTTTTTT
>TRBJ1-6|-|-|TRBV28
CASSLPAGDNSPLHF
TGTGCCAGCAGTTTACCCGCAGGGGATAATTCACCCCTCCACTTT
>TRBJ2-3|-|-|TRBV11-2
CASSPAGLTDTQYF
TGTGCCAGCAGCCCCGCGGGACTTACAGATACGCAGTATTTT
>TRBJ1-1|TRBD1|-|TRBV6-5
CASSFGQGNTEAFF
TGTGCCAGCAGTTTTGGACAGGGGAACACTGAAGCTTTCTTT
>TRBJ2-5|TRBD1|-|TRBV7-9
CASSSGGPRETQYF
TGTGCCAGCAGCTCAGGGGGCCCACGAGAGACCCAGTACTTC
>TRBJ2-1|TRBD2|-|TRBV11-2
CASSPTPGTSGKPYNEQFF
TGTGCCAGCAGCCCAACTCCCGGGACTAGCGGGAAGCCCTACAATGAGCAGTTCTTC
>TRBJ2-1|TRBD1|-|TRBV7-8
CASSSRQGVYNEQFF
TGTGCCAGCAGCTCCCGACAGGGGGTCTACAATGAGCAGTTCTTC
>TRBJ2-7|-|-|TRBV7-8
CASSLESGGYEQYF
TGTGCCAGCAGCTTAGAGTCAGGGGGGTACGAGCAGTACTTC
>TRBJ1-5|-|once|TRBV30
CAWSPPPRGGSNQPQHF
TGTGCCTGGAGTCCCCCTCCCAGGGGCGGCAGCAATCAGCCCCAGCATTTT